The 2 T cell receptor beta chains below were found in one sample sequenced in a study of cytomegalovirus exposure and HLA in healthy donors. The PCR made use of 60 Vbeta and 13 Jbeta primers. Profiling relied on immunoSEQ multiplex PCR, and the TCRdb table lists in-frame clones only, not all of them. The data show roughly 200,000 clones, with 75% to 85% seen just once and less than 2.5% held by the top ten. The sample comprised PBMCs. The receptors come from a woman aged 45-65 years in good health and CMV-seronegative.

The CDR3 DNA reads TGTGCCAGCTCATCTTATGCGGGAGGGCCGAACGAGCAGTACTTC. Translating it yields CASSSYAGGPNEQYF. This chain joins TRBV18 and TRBJ2-7; 9 bases are shared with TRBD2. Trimming cost V 5 bases and J 5 bases; bases outside gene matches: 10. This CDR3 is 15 amino acids long. Germline assignment: CDR1 KGHSH and CDR2 LQKENI.

The CDR3 bases are TGTGCCAGCAGTTCCAATCCGGGACAGGGTGGCCCCGAGCAGTACTTC. Amino acids: CASSSNPGQGGPEQYF. This sequence joins TRBV28 and TRBJ2-7; TRBD1 matches at 9 bases. With 4 bases clipped from V and 6 bases from J, the junction kept 13 bases outside the gene matches. CDR1 is MDHEN and CDR2 is SYDVKM in the germline V gene. The CDR3 is 16 residues long.